Listed here are 14 T cell receptor beta chains from one sample, sequenced in a study of T cell responses to AZD1222 COVID-19 vaccine. Some clones are missing from TCRdb's copy, which holds only in-frame ones; the method was immunoSEQ multiplex PCR. The sample lists about 120,000 clones, around nine tenths seen once, with approximately 1.5% in the top ten. This sample comprised peripheral blood, obtained on day 0 of AZD1222 vaccination. These receptors were collected from an adult in good health.

V and J are TRBV11-3 and TRBJ2-2, with TRBD1 as a possible D gene (6 bases). Trimming removed 5 bases from V and 2 bases from J, with 12 bases in between. Germline CDR1 is SGHNT and CDR2 is YENEEA. This CDR3 has 15 amino acids. The CDR3 sequence: CASSPGTPNTGELFF. The CDR3, as DNA: TGTGCCAGCAGCCCCGGGACACCTAACACCGGGGAGCTGTTTTTT.

The J gene is TRBJ2-1, the V gene TRBV29-1, with 11 bases matching TRBD2. Germline V lookup: CDR1 SQVTM, CDR2 ANQGSEA. The CDR3 spans 15 residues. V gave up 6 bases and J gave up 4 bases; unmatched junction bases: 8. CDR3 sequence reads: CSVGMGLAEYNEQFF. The DNA for the CDR3 is TGCAGCGTCGGAATGGGACTAGCGGAGTACAATGAGCAGTTCTTC.

This clone was counted once. V usage is TRBV10-3 and J usage is TRBJ2-2, with 7 bases identical to TRBD2. J lost 7 bases, V lost 7 bases, and 6 bases had no gene match. The length of the CDR3 is 13 residues. Germline V gene data show CDR1 as ENHRY and CDR2 as SYGVKD. CDR3: CAITRERNGELFF. In DNA form, the CDR3 reads TGTGCCATCACGCGGGAGAGGAACGGGGAGCTGTTTTTT.

This rearrangement joins TRBV6-5 to TRBJ1-2; the D is unclear. Germline CDR1 is MNHEY and CDR2 is SVGAGI. This CDR3 comprises 15 residues. Trimming took off 2 bases at V and 5 bases at J, with 15 bases between the two ends. The CDR3 DNA reads TGTGCCAGCAGTTACAATTCTCTATGGCTATATGGCTACACCTTC. Translation gives CASSYNSLWLYGYTF.

V gene TRBV5-1 combines with J gene TRBJ2-5; D is perhaps TRBD1 (5 bases). V lost 4 bases and J 2 bases, leaving 9 bases between the germline ends. CDR3 length: 13 amino acids. Germline CDR1 and CDR2: SGHRS and YFSETQ. DNA of the CDR3: TGCGCCAGCAGCATGACAGAGCAAGAGACCCAGTACTTC. Protein: CASSMTEQETQYF.

The rearrangement links TRBV19 to TRBJ1-5, with 7 nucleotides matching TRBD1. V shed 6 bases, J shed 4 bases, and the junction held 3 bases outside the gene matches. Germline loops: CDR1 LNHDA, CDR2 SQIVND (reference sequence). The CDR3 extends over 13 amino acids. The CDR3 DNA sequence: TGTGCCAGTAGAGGACAGGCGAATCAGCCCCAGCATTTT. Protein sequence: CASRGQANQPQHF. Combining the CDR3 with reference TRBV19 and TRBJ1-5 gives the whole variable domain DGGITQSPKYLFRKEGQNVTLSCEQNLNHDAMYWYRQDPGQGLRLIYYSQIVNDFQKGDIAEGYSVSREKKESFPLTVTSAQKNPTAFYLCASRGQANQPQHFGDGTRLSIL.

The chain has TRBV15 and TRBJ2-1; no reliable D call. CDR3 length equals 15 residues. V shed 0 bases and J shed 3 bases, with 9 bases lying between them. Germline V gene lookup returns CDR1 LNHNV and CDR2 YYDKDF (reference sequence). The CDR3 DNA is TGTGCCACCAGCAGAGATAGGCCAATCTACAATGAGCAGTTCTTC. Its protein product is CATSRDRPIYNEQFF.

The chain is built from TRBV10-2 and TRBJ1-1, with a possible D match to TRBD1 (5 bases). The CDR3 runs 12 residues. The germline gives CDR1 WSHSY, CDR2 SAAADI. Trimming removed 1 base at V and 10 bases at J, with 10 bases between. The CDR3 DNA sequence: TGCGCCAGCAGTGAGTGGGCAGGGCCAGCTTTCTTT. Its protein product is CASSEWAGPAFF.

V and J are TRBV19 and TRBJ2-7; D gene ambiguous. The germline V gene has CDR1 LNHDA and CDR2 SQIVND (reference sequence). This CDR3 is 14 amino acids long. V lost 5 bases and J lost 0, with 11 bases in between. The CDR3 DNA is TGTGCCAGTAGTCCTCGGACGGACTCCTACGAGCAGTACTTC. Translating it yields CASSPRTDSYEQYF. Complete variable domain (other parts from reference TRBV19 and TRBJ2-7): DGGITQSPKYLFRKEGQNVTLSCEQNLNHDAMYWYRQDPGQGLRLIYYSQIVNDFQKGDIAEGYSVSREKKESFPLTVTSAQKNPTAFYLCASSPRTDSYEQYFGPGTRLTVT.

As DNA, the CDR3 is TGTGCCAGCAGCTTAGCCGAGTTTAACTATGGCTACACCTTC. Amino acids: CASSLAEFNYGYTF. J is TRBJ1-2 and V is TRBV7-8, with D hard to call. The V and J ends lost 0 bases and 1 base respectively, with 6 bases between them. The CDR3 covers 14 residues. The germline CDR1 and CDR2 sequences are SGHVS and FQNEAQ.

In DNA, the CDR3 is TGCGCCAGCAGCGGGGGGATGGCACAGGGGGAGGGAAGGGGCACTGAAGCTTTCTTT. Amino acid sequence: CASSGGMAQGEGRGTEAFF. This rearrangement joins TRBV4-1 to TRBJ1-1, with 8 bases lining up with TRBD1. Losses at the gene ends were 5 bases for V and 4 bases for J; bases not matched to a gene: 21. Germline V gene lookup returns CDR1 MGHRA and CDR2 YSYEKL. CDR3 length equals 19 residues.

V usage is TRBV30 and J usage is TRBJ1-5, with TRBD1 identical over 10 bases. Trimming removed 8 bases from V and 6 bases from J; junction bases left unmatched: 10. CDR1 is GTSNPN and CDR2 is SVGIG in the germline V gene (reference sequence). The CDR3 extends over 14 amino acids. The CDR3 protein is CAASGRTGGQPQHF. CDR3 DNA: TGTGCCGCGTCCGGTCGGACAGGGGGTCAGCCCCAGCATTTT.

The rearrangement joins TRBV2 to TRBJ2-1; unclear D gene. The ends were cut back, 1 base at V and 8 bases at J, with 12 bases in the middle. Germline V gene sequence: CDR1 SNHLY, CDR2 FYNNEI. This CDR3 has 14 residues. The DNA of the CDR3 is TGTGCCAGCAGTGAAGGTTCTGGCAGAGATGAGCAGTTCTTC. Amino acid sequence: CASSEGSGRDEQFF.

The gene calls are TRBV6-6 and TRBJ2-7, with 13 bases matching TRBD2. Per the germline V gene, CDR1 is MNHNY and CDR2 is SVGAGI (reference sequence). The CDR3 extends over 15 amino acids. Unmatched junction bases numbered 4, after V lost 4 bases and J lost 4 bases. The CDR3 DNA is TGTGCCAGCAGTTCCGGACTAGCGGGGGATTACGAGCAGTACTTC. This codes for CASSSGLAGDYEQYF.